The T cell receptor beta chain described here comes from a study of blood T cell repertoires in COVID-19. About the research overall: The analysed material was cDNA or gDNA that came from T cells, B-cell-depleted T cells, or PBMCs.

Original methodology: Amplifying reference gene primers gave estimates of nucleated cell counts. Assay: immunoSEQ multiplex PCR; the TCRdb copy retains only in-frame clones and omits some. D and trimming were read from the DNA, whereas the V and J calls and clone size are those reported in that table. The data hold approximately 340,000 clones, with 80% to 90% observed a single time. The CDR3 runs to 11 residues. V dropped 0 bases and J dropped 7 bases, with 5 bases sitting between them. Material: peripheral blood. J is TRBJ2-7 and V is TRBV5-3; D not certain. TRBV5-3 is an ORF; its function is uncertain. The TCR comes from a man aged 30-40 years with active or convalescent COVID-19. The CDR3, as DNA: TGTGCCAGAAGCTTGGGGCAAGAGCAGTACTTC. It encodes CARSLGQEQYF.